A selection of T cell receptor beta chains follows, all from one sample in a study of T cell clonotyping in hematopoietic cell transplantation. TCRdb's copy holds only in-frame clones and misses some; the assay was immunoSEQ multiplex PCR. The profile shows about 18,000 clones, under 85% of them singletons. Specimen: peripheral blood mononuclear cells. These receptors were taken from a man in his 60s in good health. Some clones in this sample may be carry-over from other donors' samples. Each CDR3 is given with its conserved first and last residue. A D gene is named only where the DNA matches it firmly. Size is stated for part of the rows, as once, few or many counts, or as a class when the clone is expanded.

abundance	v_gene	j_gene	d_gene	CDR3aa	CDR3nt
-	TRBV2	TRBJ2-7	TRBD2	CASSESIAGAYEQYF	TGTGCCAGCAGTGAAAGTATAGCGGGAGCCTACGAGCAGTACTTC
-	TRBV29-1	TRBJ2-7	-	CSVEDSPYEQYF	TGCAGCGTTGAAGACAGCCCCTACGAGCAGTACTTC
once	TRBV7-8	TRBJ1-1	-	CASFPAGALRGTEAFF	TGTGCCAGTTTTCCCGCAGGGGCGCTTAGGGGGACTGAAGCTTTCTTT
-	TRBV18	TRBJ2-6	-	CASSPGVSSGANVLTF	TGTGCCAGCTCACCAGGCGTGAGCTCTGGGGCCAACGTCCTGACTTTC
-	TRBV6-7	TRBJ2-5	-	CASSYPRSSGQETQYF	TGTGCCAGCAGTTACCCAAGATCGAGCGGGCAAGAGACCCAGTACTTC
-	TRBV27	TRBJ1-2	TRBD1	CASKTGRSYGYTF	TGTGCCAGCAAGACAGGGAGGAGCTATGGCTACACCTTC
-	TRBV4-1	TRBJ2-7	-	CASSQDASGGYEQYF	TGCGCCAGCAGCCAAGACGCATCAGGCGGCTACGAGCAGTACTTC
once	TRBV6-1	TRBJ1-5	-	CAIRGLSNQPQHF	TGTGCCATCCGAGGACTGAGCAATCAGCCCCAGCATTTT
-	TRBV13	TRBJ1-2	-	CASSPPAGQGYGYTF	TGTGCCAGCAGCCCCCCCGCGGGACAAGGCTATGGCTACACCTTC
-	TRBV2	TRBJ1-6	-	CASSDFRNSPLHF	TGTGCCAGCAGTGATTTTAGGAATTCACCCCTCCACTTT
-	TRBV7-9	TRBJ1-2	-	CASSLVTQDGYTF	TGTGCCAGCAGCTTAGTCACACAGGATGGCTACACCTTC
-	TRBV19	TRBJ1-1	TRBD1	CASSLDRANTEAFF	TGTGCCAGTAGTCTGGACAGGGCGAACACTGAAGCTTTCTTT
-	TRBV19	TRBJ1-5	-	CASSIDRQDRGWVGNQPQHF	TGTGCCAGTAGTATAGATAGACAGGACAGAGGGTGGGTTGGCAATCAGCCCCAGCATTTT